Following are 2 T cell receptor beta chains from one sample sequenced in a study of T cell repertoires in cytomegalovirus infection. MiXCR was run by TCRdb on the reads, yielding one entry per CDR3 protein. The sample holds about 490,000 distinct CDR3 sequences, about a quarter seen once. The sequencing sample was made of PBMCs. The receptors shown here come from a human donor in good health (CMV status not recorded). Some clones in this sample may be carry-over from other donors' samples.

This clonotype was recorded many times. The genes are TRBV7-8 and TRBJ2-3; D gene uncertain. This CDR3 contains 12 residues. Germline V gene sequence: CDR1 SGHVS, CDR2 FQNEAQ. V was shortened by 5 bases and J by 6 bases, with 9 bases between the two germline ends. The CDR3 sequence: CASSPLRDTQYF. CDR3 sequence (DNA): TGTGCCAGCAGCCCGCTGAGGGATACGCAGTATTTT. The variable domain in full, with the rest retrieved from reference TRBV7-8 and TRBJ2-3, is GAGVSQSPRYKVAKRGQDVALRCDPISGHVSLFWYQQALGQGPEFLTYFQNEAQLDKSGLPSDRFFAERPEGSVSTLKIQRTQQEDSAVYLCASSPLRDTQYFGPGTRLTVL.

The gene calls are TRBV7-2 and TRBJ2-1; D possibly corresponds to TRBD1 (5 bases). In germline, CDR1 is SGHTA, CDR2 FQGNSA. This CDR3 has 15 residues. Trimming shortened V by 1 base and J by 5 bases, and 12 bases separated the two germline ends. The CDR3 loop is CASSLVKQGNNEQFF. The CDR3 DNA reads as TGTGCCAGCAGCTTAGTAAAGCAGGGCAACAATGAGCAGTTCTTC.